Listed here are 23 T cell receptor beta chains from one sample, sequenced in a study of T cells in Graves' hyperthyroidism and ophthalmopathy. Regions amplified from RNA transcripts were the TCR beta CDR3 regions. TCR CDR3 underwent first-round RT-PCR with the HTBI primer set. Each CDR3 protein is one row after TCRdb ran MiXCR on the multiplex PCR reads. The data hold under 700,000 distinct CDR3 sequences, with about half observed a single time. The sequencing input was peripheral blood or thyroid tissue (not recorded which). The receptor set was obtained from a young woman with Graves' hyperthyroidism.

The sample holds many counts of this clonotype. The chain is built from TRBV7-2 and TRBJ2-5; D remains unclear. The CDR3 is 12 amino acids. Looked up from germline, CDR1 is SGHTA and CDR2 is FQGNSA. With 1 base removed from V and 7 bases from J, the gap between germline ends came to 7 bases. The CDR3 sequence is CASSLGVGTQYF. The DNA for the CDR3 is TGTGCCAGCAGCTTAGGGGTGGGGACCCAGTACTTC. The whole variable domain, filled in from reference TRBV7-2 and TRBJ2-5, reads GAGVSQSPSNKVTEKGKDVELRCDPISGHTALYWYRQSLGQGLEFLIYFQGNSAPDKSGLPSDRFSAERTGGSVSTLTIQRTQQEDSAVYLCASSLGVGTQYFGPGTRLLVL.

This clonotype was recorded only once. J is TRBJ2-2 and V is TRBV5-1, with D possibly matching TRBD2 (6 bases). CDR1 SGHRS and CDR2 YFSETQ come from the germline V gene. This CDR3 is built from 15 residues. The ends were cut back, 5 bases at V and 5 bases at J, with 16 bases in the middle. The CDR3 DNA reads TGCGCCAGCAGGAAGTGGGGGAGCGGGACCGGGGAGCTGTTTTTT. Translation: CASRKWGSGTGELFF.

This clonotype has a count of ten or more. The rearrangement uses TRBV7-9 and TRBJ2-5, with D unresolved. The CDR3 is 14 residues long. Germline values: CDR1 SEHNR, CDR2 FQNEAQ (reference sequence). V dropped 6 bases and J dropped 2 bases, with 13 bases sitting between them. CDR3 in amino acids: CASSPFRRQETQYF. The CDR3, as DNA: TGTGCCAGCAGTCCATTCAGGCGACAAGAGACCCAGTACTTC.

The table lists this clonotype with a few counts. This chain connects TRBV7-9 to TRBJ1-2; no firm D call. CDR1 and CDR2 from the germline V gene are SEHNR and FQNEAQ (reference sequence). V gave up 2 bases and J gave up 4 bases, with 8 bases separating them. CDR3 length: 13 residues. CDR3 sequence reads: CASSLTQTYGYTF. In DNA, the CDR3 is TGTGCCAGCAGCTTAACACAGACCTATGGCTACACCTTC.

The CDR3 region has the DNA TGTGCCATCCTTGCGATAGGGACCACTGAAGCTTTCTTT. Residues: CAILAIGTTEAFF. This chain links TRBV10-3 with TRBJ1-1; weak D call: TRBD1 (5 bases). This CDR3 has 13 amino acids. Trimming pared 8 bases from V and 4 bases from J, leaving 14 bases between. From germline, CDR1 is ENHRY and CDR2 SYGVKD.

The V gene is TRBV6-5, the J gene TRBJ1-1, with no clear D. The CDR3 is 13 residues long. V was cut by 4 bases and J by 5 bases, with 11 bases left in between. Per germline, CDR1 MNHEY and CDR2 SVGAGI. CDR3 in amino acids: CASSSGRRTEAFF. CDR3 bases: TGTGCCAGCAGTTCCGGGAGGAGGACTGAAGCTTTCTTT.

V is TRBV11-2 and J is TRBJ2-5; TRBD2 matches at 10 bases. Germline V gene lookup returns CDR1 SGHAT and CDR2 FQNNGV. The J segment lost 2 bases and the V segment lost 5 bases, leaving 8 bases of the junction unmatched. The CDR3 covers 16 residues. CDR3 DNA: TGTGCCAGCAGCCTTTGGACTAGCGGTGTACAAGAGACCCAGTACTTC. Translated: CASSLWTSGVQETQYF.

This chain joins TRBV10-3 and TRBJ2-2, with 13 bases matching TRBD2. The trim removed 5 bases at V and 9 bases at J, leaving 6 bases unmatched. This CDR3 spans 15 amino acids. Germline loops: CDR1 ENHRY, CDR2 SYGVKD. The DNA of the CDR3 is TGTGCCATCAGTTTACGACTAGCGGGAGGTCGGGAGCTGTTTTTT. Residues: CAISLRLAGGRELFF.

The V gene is TRBV10-3, the J gene TRBJ1-3; 9 bases agree with TRBD1. Trimming took 2 bases from V and 3 from J; bases not matched to a gene: 5. This CDR3 has 16 amino acids. Germline-derived CDR1 and CDR2 are ENHRY and SYGVKD. The CDR3 DNA sequence: TGTGCCATCAGTGAGCGGACAGGGGAAGGTGGAAACACCATATATTTT. Encoded protein: CAISERTGEGGNTIYF.

This clonotype came up a few times. The J gene is TRBJ2-7, the V gene TRBV9; possibly TRBD1 for D (6 bases). Germline V gene sequence: CDR1 SGDLS, CDR2 YYNGEE. This CDR3 has 15 amino acids. V gave up 3 bases and J gave up 3 bases, with 16 bases separating them. The CDR3: CASSASPDRYYEQYF. CDR3 bases: TGTGCCAGCAGCGCGAGTCCGGACAGATACTACGAGCAGTACTTC.

The chain links TRBV10-2 to TRBJ1-2; possibly TRBD1 for D (6 bases). Trimming cost V 2 bases and J 8 bases, with 12 bases left between them. CDR1 and CDR2 from the germline V gene are WSHSY and SAAADI. The CDR3 extends over 13 amino acids. CDR3 bases: TGCGCCAGCAGTGAGAACAGGGTGGACGGCTACACCTTC. Encoded protein: CASSENRVDGYTF.

In its sample, this clonotype was seen a few times. The CDR3 DNA reads TGCAGCGTTGGGCCAGGGACAGTCCAAGAGACCCAGTACTTC. Its translation is CSVGPGTVQETQYF. This sequence joins TRBV29-1 and TRBJ2-5; TRBD1 aligns across 7 bases. V shed 4 bases and J 1 base; nucleotides not matched to a gene: 6. Germline CDR1 reads SQVTM; CDR2 reads ANQGSEA. The CDR3 has 14 residues.

This chain connects TRBV7-3 to TRBJ2-7; maybe TRBD1 (5 bases). Germline lookup yields CDR1 SGHTA and CDR2 FQGTGA. V lost 4 bases and J 6 bases, leaving 13 bases between the germline ends. The CDR3 length is 13 residues. CDR3 residues: CASSYPYGAEQYF. For the CDR3, the DNA is TGTGCCAGCAGCTACCCGTATGGGGCCGAGCAGTACTTC. The entire variable domain, with the rest obtained from reference TRBV7-3 and TRBJ2-7, is as follows: GAGVSQTPSNKVTEKGKYVELRCDPISGHTALYWYRQSLGQGPEFLIYFQGTGAADDSGLPNDRFFAVRPEGSVSTLKIQRTERGDSAVYLCASSYPYGAEQYFGPGTRLTVT.

This clonotype showed up many times. J is TRBJ1-5 and V is TRBV10-2; tentative D call: TRBD1 (6 bases). This CDR3 has 14 residues. Between the trimmed V and J ends, which lost 4 bases and 7 bases, there was a span of 14 bases. CDR1 and CDR2 from the germline V gene are WSHSY and SAAADI. The CDR3 bases are TGCGCCAGCAGTGTAAGGGGGTTGGAACAGCCCCAGCATTTT. It codes for CASSVRGLEQPQHF.

The rearrangement joins TRBV7-2 to TRBJ2-5, with D possibly TRBD1 on 6 matching bases. Germline-derived CDR1 and CDR2 are SGHTA and FQGNSA. Deletions cut 5 bases from V and 9 bases from J, with 22 bases between. The CDR3 contains 15 residues. The CDR3 nucleotides read TGTGCCAGCAGCCAAGAGGGACATAGCAATCAGCCCCAGTACTTC. Residues: CASSQEGHSNQPQYF.

This clonotype was recorded a few times. CDR3 in amino acids: CASSQDGTGGQPQHF. In DNA, the CDR3 is TGTGCCAGCAGCCAAGATGGGACAGGGGGCCAGCCCCAGCATTTT. This chain uses TRBV4-2 with TRBJ1-5, with 12 nucleotides matching TRBD1. CDR3 size: 15 residues. Germline CDR1 reads LGHNA; CDR2 reads YNFKEQ. Trimming at V came to 0 bases and at J to 7 bases, leaving 1 base not matched to a gene.

A few counts support this clonotype. CDR3 in amino acids: CSARDSRTGDEKLFF. For the CDR3, the DNA is TGCAGTGCTAGAGATAGCAGGACAGGGGACGAAAAACTGTTTTTT. V is TRBV20-1 and J is TRBJ1-4; 9 bases are shared with TRBD1. Per germline, CDR1 DFQATT and CDR2 SNEGSKA (reference sequence). Trimming at V came to 0 bases and at J to 8 bases, leaving 7 bases not matched to a gene. This CDR3 region has 15 residues.

The sample holds a few counts of this clonotype. The chain recombines TRBV20-1 with TRBJ2-7; possibly TRBD1 for D (6 bases). The CDR3 extends over 12 amino acids. The germline gives CDR1 DFQATT, CDR2 SNEGSKA (reference sequence). Trimming cost V 2 bases and J 5 bases, with 10 bases left between them. This CDR3 reads CSARRGSNEQYF. The CDR3, as DNA: TGCAGTGCTAGAAGGGGGAGCAACGAGCAGTACTTC.

This clonotype was seen repeatedly, ten times or more. The chain is built from TRBV29-1 and TRBJ1-2, with TRBD1 matching over 7 bases. J gave up 4 bases and V 5 bases, and 10 bases lay outside the gene matches. The germline V gene encodes CDR1 SQVTM and CDR2 ANQGSEA. CDR3 length: 14 residues. CDR3 sequence: CSVLHRDSSYGYTF. CDR3 bases: TGCAGCGTTCTACACCGGGACAGCTCCTATGGCTACACCTTC.

V is TRBV2 and J is TRBJ1-2; D gene unclear. Per the germline V gene, CDR1 is SNHLY and CDR2 is FYNNEI. This CDR3 has 10 residues. The germline V and J ends were trimmed by 8 bases and 8 bases, with 9 bases remaining between them. The CDR3 coding sequence is TGTGCCAGCGCTTTGGAAGGCTACACCTTC. It encodes CASALEGYTF.

The chain couples TRBV7-3 to TRBJ1-1; tentatively, D is TRBD1 (6 bases). This CDR3 comprises 14 residues. Trimming took off 5 bases at V and 4 bases at J, with 14 bases between the two ends. Per the germline V gene, CDR1 is SGHTA and CDR2 is FQGTGA. The CDR3 DNA sequence: TGTGCCAGCAGCCTACAGGGTCAGGGCACTGAAGCTTTCTTT. This sequence encodes CASSLQGQGTEAFF.

This clonotype occurred a few times. This chain uses TRBV5-1 with TRBJ1-1, with D possibly matching TRBD1 (5 bases). The CDR3 runs 12 residues. The germline V and J ends were trimmed by 5 bases and 5 bases, with 10 bases remaining between them. CDR1 and CDR2 from the germline V gene are SGHRS and YFSETQ. The CDR3: CASSGDRTEAFF. The CDR3 DNA reads TGCGCCAGCAGTGGGGACCGGACTGAAGCTTTCTTT.

There are a few counts of this clonotype. The V call is TRBV20-1, the J call TRBJ1-1; D might be TRBD1 (5 bases). V was cut by 1 base and J by 3 bases, with 9 bases left in between. CDR3 length: 13 amino acids. Germline loops: CDR1 DFQATT, CDR2 SNEGSKA (reference sequence). The CDR3: CSARGTLDTEAFF. The DNA of the CDR3 is TGCAGTGCTAGAGGGACACTGGACACTGAAGCTTTCTTT.